One sample yielded the 10 T cell receptor beta chains listed below, sequenced in a study of blood T cell repertoires in COVID-19. Measured with immunoSEQ multiplex PCR; TCRdb has only the in-frame clones, and not every one. The data hold hundreds of thousands of clones, with about 88% observed a single time. The sequenced material came from PBMCs or T cells enriched from blood (not recorded which). The origin of the receptors is a woman aged 45-65 years who had recovered from COVID-19.

The CDR3 sequence is CSVEDLLRAYNEQFF. In DNA, the CDR3 is TGCAGCGTTGAAGATCTCTTGCGGGCATACAATGAGCAGTTCTTC. The chain recombines TRBV29-1 with TRBJ2-1; maybe TRBD2 (5 bases). The V gene lost 0 bases and the J gene lost 4 bases, with 13 bases spanning the gap. CDR1 is SQVTM and CDR2 is ANQGSEA in the germline V gene. The length of the CDR3 is 15 residues.

The chain is built from TRBV3-1 (or the pseudogene TRBV3-2) and TRBJ2-1; tentatively, D is TRBD1 (5 bases). V shed 4 bases and J shed 7 bases, with 14 bases lying between them. Germline loops: CDR1 LGHDT, CDR2 YNNKEL (reference sequence). CDR3 length: 14 residues. The CDR3, as DNA: TGTGCCAGCAGCCCGCTTATAGGGGTTAATGAGCAGTTCTTC. Translating it yields CASSPLIGVNEQFF.

The chain carries TRBV29-1 and TRBJ2-2; a possible D gene is TRBD1 (8 bases). The germline V gene has CDR1 SQVTM and CDR2 ANQGSEA. The ends were cut back, 7 bases at V and 7 bases at J, with 16 bases in the middle. The CDR3 has 13 residues. The CDR3 loop reads CSAGQGGNGELFF. Here the CDR3 DNA reads TGCAGCGCCGGACAGGGAGGGAACGGGGAGCTGTTTTTT.

The chain carries TRBV28 and TRBJ1-1, with D uncertain. V was clipped by 3 bases and J by 5 bases, with 7 bases between them. Germline assignment: CDR1 MDHEN and CDR2 SYDVKM. The CDR3 runs to 12 residues. CDR3 protein: CASSFRETEAFF. In nucleotides, the CDR3 is TGTGCCAGCAGTTTTCGGGAGACTGAAGCTTTCTTT.

V usage is TRBV28 and J usage is TRBJ1-2, with 7 bases that match TRBD1. V lost 6 bases, J lost 7 bases, and 8 bases stayed unmatched. The germline V gene encodes CDR1 MDHEN and CDR2 SYDVKM. The CDR3 contains 13 residues. The CDR3 sequence: CASRPRQGSGYTF. The CDR3 nucleotides are TGTGCCAGCAGGCCTAGACAGGGATCTGGCTACACCTTC.

The rearrangement links TRBV27 to TRBJ2-2; 8 bases are a match to TRBD2. The CDR3 has 15 amino acids. Per germline, CDR1 MNHEY and CDR2 SMNVEV (reference sequence). V lost 5 bases to trimming and J lost 6 bases; unmatched junction nucleotides: 8. The CDR3: CASSLIRTSSGELFF. CDR3 nucleotides: TGTGCCAGCAGTCTAATACGGACTAGCTCCGGGGAGCTGTTTTTT.

In the case of this clone: Other nucleotide sequences in the sample specify the same CDR3. The chain combines TRBV5-1 with TRBJ1-1; 10 bases map to TRBD1. CDR3 length: 12 residues. CDR1 SGHRS and CDR2 YFSETQ come from the germline V gene. The V gene end was trimmed by 4 bases and the J gene end by 8 bases; junction bases not matched to a gene: 2. This CDR3 reads CASSLTGGEAFF. For the CDR3, the DNA is TGCGCCAGCAGCCTGACAGGGGGCGAAGCTTTCTTT.

The V call is TRBV5-1, the J call TRBJ2-7, with TRBD1 matching over 9 bases. V trimming: 1 base; J trimming: 4 bases; junction bases outside the gene matches: 12. Germline CDR1 and CDR2: SGHRS and YFSETQ. This CDR3 contains 17 residues. The CDR3 region has the DNA TGCGCCAGCAGCTTGAGTACTCCGGGACAGGGAGGGTACGAGCAGTACTTC. Protein product: CASSLSTPGQGGYEQYF.

The chain couples TRBV5-4 to TRBJ2-7; D might be TRBD1 (5 bases). The V gene's germline CDR1 is SGHNT and CDR2 YYREEE (reference sequence). Trimming removed 3 bases at V and 3 bases at J, with 13 bases between. This CDR3 region has 14 residues. The CDR3: CASSSRQGSYEQYF. The CDR3 DNA sequence: TGTGCCAGCAGCTCCCGCCAGGGTAGCTACGAGCAGTACTTC.

The chain recombines TRBV7-9 with TRBJ2-5; 14 nucleotides line up with TRBD2. Trimming at V came to 10 bases and at J to 5 bases, leaving 18 bases not matched to a gene. The CDR3 runs to 18 residues. Germline V gives CDR1 SEHNR, CDR2 FQNEAQ (reference sequence). CDR3 sequence reads: CAIHPSGTSGRSGETQYF. The DNA for the CDR3 is TGTGCCATCCACCCTTCCGGGACTAGCGGGAGAAGCGGGGAGACCCAGTACTTC.